A selection of T cell receptor beta chains follows, all from one sample in a study of blood T cell repertoires in COVID-19. Clones were read by immunoSEQ multiplex PCR, and TCRdb kept only the in-frame ones, dropping some. The data hold over 110,000 clones, with approximately 80% observed a single time. The specimen sequenced was PBMCs or T cells enriched from blood (not recorded which). The receptor set was obtained from a man between 45 and 60 years old in a cohort exposed to, infected with or recovered from COVID-19 (not recorded which). Each CDR3 is given with its conserved first and last residue. Fields, in order: D gene, V gene, clone size, J gene, CDR3 DNA, CDR3 protein. D genes are given only for firm matches. Expanded clones get a size class; other rows say once, few or many, or leave the size out.

D gene: TRBD2
V gene: TRBV4-2
clone size: few
J gene: TRBJ2-3
CDR3 DNA: TGTGCCAGCAGCCAACCAACTAGCGGGACCCGCACAGATACGCAGTATTTT
CDR3 protein: CASSQPTSGTRTDTQYF

D gene: .
V gene: TRBV28
clone size: .
J gene: TRBJ2-7
CDR3 DNA: TGTGCCAGCAGTTTTATGTGGGCGGGATCGAACTACGAGCAGTACTTC
CDR3 protein: CASSFMWAGSNYEQYF

D gene: .
V gene: TRBV2
clone size: .
J gene: TRBJ2-3
CDR3 DNA: TGTGCCAGCAGTGAGGGCAGGGGCACAGATACGCAGTATTTT
CDR3 protein: CASSEGRGTDTQYF

D gene: .
V gene: TRBV9
clone size: .
J gene: TRBJ1-2
CDR3 DNA: TGTGCCAGCAGCGGCTACAGGGACGATGGCTACACCTTC
CDR3 protein: CASSGYRDDGYTF

D gene: .
V gene: TRBV28
clone size: .
J gene: TRBJ1-5
CDR3 DNA: TGTGCCAGCAGTTTTTACCCAGGCAATCAGCCCCAGCATTTT
CDR3 protein: CASSFYPGNQPQHF

D gene: .
V gene: TRBV9
clone size: .
J gene: TRBJ1-3
CDR3 DNA: TGTGCCAGCAGCGTAGCAAGGATGGGGAGCTCTGGAAACACCATATATTTT
CDR3 protein: CASSVARMGSSGNTIYF

D gene: TRBD2
V gene: TRBV6-5
clone size: .
J gene: TRBJ2-2
CDR3 DNA: TGTGCCAGCAGAGGACTAGCGAACGGGGAGCTGTTTTTT
CDR3 protein: CASRGLANGELFF

D gene: TRBD2
V gene: TRBV11-3
clone size: .
J gene: TRBJ2-3
CDR3 DNA: TGTGCCAGCAGCCAGACTAGCGGGATGGGGCTCCCTAGCACAGATACGCAGTATTTT
CDR3 protein: CASSQTSGMGLPSTDTQYF

D gene: .
V gene: TRBV11-2
clone size: .
J gene: TRBJ1-5
CDR3 DNA: TGTGCCAGCAGCTTAGGGGCCGGGGAGCCCCAGCATTTT
CDR3 protein: CASSLGAGEPQHF

D gene: .
V gene: TRBV6-1
clone size: .
J gene: TRBJ2-1
CDR3 DNA: TGTGCCAGCAGTGACAGGGCCTTCTACAATGAGCAGTTCTTC
CDR3 protein: CASSDRAFYNEQFF

D gene: TRBD1
V gene: TRBV5-4
clone size: .
J gene: TRBJ1-4
CDR3 DNA: TGTGCCAGCAGCGCGGAGCCCGGGACAGGGGAGTTCGAAAAACTGTTTTTT
CDR3 protein: CASSAEPGTGEFEKLFF

D gene: TRBD2
V gene: TRBV2
clone size: .
J gene: TRBJ2-5
CDR3 DNA: TGTGCCAGCAAGGAAGCGGGAGGGCGGCAGGAGACCCAGTACTTC
CDR3 protein: CASKEAGGRQETQYF

D gene: TRBD1
V gene: TRBV4-3
clone size: .
J gene: TRBJ1-5
CDR3 DNA: TGCGCCAGCAGGCCGGACAGGGATAGCAATCAGCCCCAGCATTTT
CDR3 protein: CASRPDRDSNQPQHF

D gene: .
V gene: TRBV21-1
clone size: few
J gene: TRBJ1-4
CDR3 DNA: TGTGCCAGCAGCAAACGGCACAGGGGGAAGTTTTTT
CDR3 protein: CASSKRHRGKFF

D gene: TRBD2
V gene: TRBV7-8
clone size: once
J gene: TRBJ2-7
CDR3 DNA: TGTGCCAGCAGCGGCGATGGGCGGGGGGTTTACGAGCAGTACTTC
CDR3 protein: CASSGDGRGVYEQYF

D gene: .
V gene: TRBV3-1/TRBV3-2
clone size: .
J gene: TRBJ2-1
CDR3 DNA: TGTGCCAGCAGCCTTTCAGGGCGGTTCAATGAGCAGTTCTTC
CDR3 protein: CASSLSGRFNEQFF

D gene: TRBD1
V gene: TRBV5-1
clone size: .
J gene: TRBJ2-2
CDR3 DNA: TGCGCCAGCAGCCTCGGGACAGCCACTAACACCGGGGAGCTGTTTTTT
CDR3 protein: CASSLGTATNTGELFF

D gene: TRBD2
V gene: TRBV12-5
clone size: .
J gene: TRBJ2-5
CDR3 DNA: TGTGCTAGTGGTCCCACTAGCGGGGGGGCTGGGGAACAAGAGACCCAGTACTTC
CDR3 protein: CASGPTSGGAGEQETQYF

D gene: .
V gene: TRBV15
clone size: few
J gene: TRBJ2-3
CDR3 DNA: TGTGCCACCAGCAGCCGGGTTTCGCAGTATTTT
CDR3 protein: CATSSRVSQYF

D gene: .
V gene: TRBV15
clone size: .
J gene: TRBJ2-7
CDR3 DNA: TGTGCCACCAGCAGAGGGGCGGGGGCCCCCTACGAGCAGTACTTC
CDR3 protein: CATSRGAGAPYEQYF

D gene: TRBD1
V gene: TRBV2
clone size: few
J gene: TRBJ2-7
CDR3 DNA: TGTGCCAGCAAGGACAGGGTTGGAGCTCGGGAGCAGTACTTC
CDR3 protein: CASKDRVGAREQYF

D gene: .
V gene: TRBV13
clone size: .
J gene: TRBJ2-7
CDR3 DNA: TGTGCCAGCAAAGGGGGATGGCACTACGAGCAGTACTTC
CDR3 protein: CASKGGWHYEQYF

D gene: TRBD2
V gene: TRBV2
clone size: .
J gene: TRBJ2-7
CDR3 DNA: TGTGCCAGCAAGGGACTAGCGGGAGGGCCATCGAAGCAGTACTTC
CDR3 protein: CASKGLAGGPSKQYF

D gene: TRBD1
V gene: TRBV12-5
clone size: .
J gene: TRBJ1-6
CDR3 DNA: TGTGCTAGTGGCCCGGGACAGTATAATTCACCCCTCCACTTT
CDR3 protein: CASGPGQYNSPLHF

D gene: .
V gene: TRBV3-1/TRBV3-2
clone size: .
J gene: TRBJ2-5
CDR3 DNA: TGTGCCAGCTGGAGTACAGTGAGAGGGGGGGTGCGAGAGACCCAGTACTTC
CDR3 protein: CASWSTVRGGVRETQYF

D gene: .
V gene: TRBV9
clone size: once
J gene: TRBJ2-7
CDR3 DNA: TGTGCCAGCAGCGTACTCTCAGGGGGGACGGGGACCTACGAGCAGTACTTC
CDR3 protein: CASSVLSGGTGTYEQYF

D gene: TRBD2
V gene: TRBV7-6
clone size: few
J gene: TRBJ2-1
CDR3 DNA: TGTGCCAGCAGCCCAAATAGCGGGAGCTCCTACAATGAGCAGTTCTTC
CDR3 protein: CASSPNSGSSYNEQFF

D gene: .
V gene: TRBV6-5
clone size: .
J gene: TRBJ2-7
CDR3 DNA: TGTGCCAGCAGATTCTCCGGGGAGGCCTACGAGCAGTACTTC
CDR3 protein: CASRFSGEAYEQYF